Below, 28 T cell receptor beta chains from the same sample are listed, as sequenced in a study of blood T cell repertoires in COVID-19. Data came from immunoSEQ multiplex PCR; TCRdb stores just in-frame clones and leaves some out. The sample contains approximately 240,000 clones, about 79% of which appear only once. Material for sequencing was peripheral blood. The receptors derive from a woman in her thirties or forties who had recovered from COVID-19.

On this clone: The sample holds other DNA sequences that translate to the same CDR3. DNA for the CDR3: TGTGCCAGCAGCCAAGACGGCGGGGGATATGGCTACACCTTC. It codes for CASSQDGGGYGYTF. V gene TRBV3-1 (or the pseudogene TRBV3-2) combines with J gene TRBJ1-2; tentative D call: TRBD1 (5 bases). Germline V gene data show CDR1 as LGHDT and CDR2 as YNNKEL (reference sequence). The ends were cut back, 0 bases at V and 5 bases at J, with 10 bases in the middle. The CDR3 has 14 residues.

This rearrangement joins TRBV2 to TRBJ2-2; 8 bases align to TRBD2. Unmatched junction bases numbered 16, after V lost 10 bases and J lost 6 bases. Per the germline V gene, CDR1 is SNHLY and CDR2 is FYNNEI. This CDR3 is built from 16 residues. The chain's CDR3 is CATQQDRGGWSGELFF. The CDR3, as DNA: TGTGCCACACAGCAGGACCGGGGGGGCTGGTCCGGGGAGCTGTTTTTT. Full variable domain (remainder filled in from reference TRBV2 and TRBJ2-2): EPEVTQTPSHQVTQMGQEVILRCVPISNHLYFYWYRQILGQKVEFLVSFYNNEISEKSEIFDDQFSVERPDGSNFTLKIRSTKLEDSAMYFCATQQDRGGWSGELFFGEGSRLTVL.

The rearrangement joins TRBV21-1 to TRBJ1-3; the DNA was not used to check the table's D call, TRBD1. TRBV21-1 is tagged as a pseudogene. This CDR3 region has 15 residues. The CDR3 coding sequence is TGTGCCAGCAGCACAGGACAAGGGTCTGGAAACACCATATATTTT. Its translation: CASSTGQGSGNTIYF.

The rearrangement joins TRBV7-2 to TRBJ1-6; possibly TRBD1 for D (5 bases). The CDR3 consists of 13 residues. CDR1 is SGHTA, CDR2 FQGNSA, per germline. V was pared by 6 bases and J by 9 bases, with 12 bases between. The chain's CDR3 is CASSLTQVSPLHF. The CDR3 nucleotides read TGTGCCAGCAGTCTCACACAGGTTTCACCCCTCCACTTT.

V and J are TRBV10-3 and TRBJ1-1; no clear D gene. This CDR3 is 13 amino acids long. Trimming pared 8 bases from V and 8 bases from J, leaving 18 bases between. Per germline, CDR1 ENHRY and CDR2 SYGVKD. CDR3: CAISRELPMEAFF. The CDR3 DNA follows: TGTGCCATCTCGAGGGAACTCCCGATGGAAGCTTTCTTT.

The V and J genes are TRBV4-1 and TRBJ2-3; D is possibly TRBD2 (6 bases). This CDR3 contains 15 residues. Between the trimmed V and J ends, which lost 1 base and 3 bases, there was a span of 11 bases. Germline V lookup: CDR1 MGHRA, CDR2 YSYEKL. In DNA form, the CDR3 reads TGCGCCAGCAGCCAAGGACTAGATCGGACAGATACGCAGTATTTT. Translating gives CASSQGLDRTDTQYF.

The V call is TRBV7-2, the J call TRBJ1-1; possible D gene TRBD1, 5 bases. V lost 2 bases, J lost 3 bases, and 10 bases lay in between. Germline CDR1 is SGHTA and CDR2 is FQGNSA. The CDR3 loop spans 14 amino acids. CDR3 amino acids: CASSLMPGDTEAFF. The DNA for the CDR3 is TGTGCCAGCAGCTTAATGCCGGGGGACACTGAAGCTTTCTTT.

This clone turned up a few times. This CDR3 reads CASSSSRDTSYEQYF. The DNA for the CDR3 is TGTGCCAGCTCATCTTCTAGGGACACCTCCTACGAGCAGTACTTC. The chain joins TRBV18 to TRBJ2-7, with D perhaps TRBD1 (6 bases). CDR3 length: 15 amino acids. Trimming took 5 bases from V and 0 from J, leaving 14 bases between them. Germline CDR1 KGHSH, CDR2 LQKENI. Full variable domain (remainder filled in from reference TRBV18 and TRBJ2-7): NAGVMQNPRHLVRRRGQEARLRCSPMKGHSHVYWYRQLPEEGLKFMVYLQKENIIDESGMPKERFSAEFPKEGPSILRIQQVVRGDSAAYFCASSSSRDTSYEQYFGPGTRLTVT.

V gene TRBV10-3 combines with J gene TRBJ1-2; possibly TRBD1 for D (6 bases). Trimming pared 6 bases from V and 3 bases from J, leaving 11 bases between. Germline loops: CDR1 ENHRY, CDR2 SYGVKD. The CDR3 contains 13 residues. In nucleotides, the CDR3 is TGTGCCATCAGGGGACAAGGGGACTATGGCTACACCTTC. It yields the protein CAIRGQGDYGYTF.

The chain carries TRBV5-8 and TRBJ1-1; a weak D match, TRBD1 (5 bases). V was clipped by 6 bases and J by 5 bases, with 23 bases between them. CDR1 is SGHTS and CDR2 is YDEGEE in the germline V gene. The CDR3 consists of 16 residues. CDR3 nucleotides: TGTGCCAGCATCACCAACTGGGGGGGGACGGGGACTGAAGCTTTCTTT. Translation: CASITNWGGTGTEAFF.

The chain recombines TRBV5-4 with TRBJ2-2; the match to TRBD1 covers 7 bases. The CDR3 covers 15 residues. The V gene's germline CDR1 is SGHNT and CDR2 YYREEE (reference sequence). The V segment lost 5 bases and the J segment 0 bases; nucleotides outside the gene matches: 4. The CDR3 nucleotides read TGTGCCAGCAGTCTCGGGACAGCGAACACCGGGGAGCTGTTTTTT. Protein: CASSLGTANTGELFF.

The CDR3 region has the DNA TGCGCCAGCAAGACAGCGATCTATAATTCACCCCTCCACTTT. It encodes CASKTAIYNSPLHF. This rearrangement joins TRBV10-2 to TRBJ1-6, with D possibly matching TRBD1 (5 bases). Germline CDR1 and CDR2: WSHSY and SAAADI. The V end lost 7 bases, the J end lost 3 bases, and 10 bases lay between the germline ends. The CDR3 is made up of 14 amino acids.

This chain uses TRBV2 with TRBJ2-5, with 11 bases matching TRBD2. Germline lookup yields CDR1 SNHLY and CDR2 FYNNEI. CDR3 length: 15 residues. The V and J ends lost 7 bases and 4 bases, in that order; junction bases with no gene match: 8. CDR3 sequence (DNA): TGTGCCAGCATTCTACTAGCGGGGGCCCGAGAGACCCAGTACTTC. Protein product: CASILLAGARETQYF.

The rearrangement joins TRBV6-5 to TRBJ1-3; possibly TRBD1 for D (5 bases). Germline loops: CDR1 MNHEY, CDR2 SVGAGI. There are 14 residues in the CDR3. V was trimmed by 6 bases and J by 6 bases, leaving 15 bases between them. DNA of the CDR3: TGTGCCAGCAGCGCCCTCTTGACAGCAAACACCATATATTTT. This codes for CASSALLTANTIYF.

The genes are TRBV5-1 and TRBJ2-3, with 12 bases lining up with TRBD2. Per the germline V gene, CDR1 is SGHRS and CDR2 is YFSETQ. The CDR3 is 16 residues long. Trimming removed 3 bases from V and 2 bases from J; junction bases left unmatched: 4. The chain's CDR3 is CASSWASGGVTDTQYF. The CDR3 region has the DNA TGCGCCAGCAGCTGGGCTAGCGGGGGGGTCACAGATACGCAGTATTTT.

This clone was seen only once. For the CDR3, the DNA is TGTGCCAGCAGCGGCCAACCCGAACAGGGAAGTGAGAAAAAAAGTAATCAGCCCCAGCATTTT. Translation gives CASSGQPEQGSEKKSNQPQHF. This chain joins TRBV21-1 and TRBJ1-5; the table calls TRBD1, which could not be checked here. TRBV21-1 represents a pseudogene. The CDR3 sequence is 21 residues long.

The chain links TRBV30 to TRBJ2-7, with a possible D match to TRBD1 (6 bases). Germline-derived CDR1 and CDR2 are GTSNPN and SVGIG (reference sequence). The CDR3 consists of 12 residues. Trimming removed 0 bases from V and 4 bases from J, with 7 bases in between. This chain's CDR3 is CAWSVQGYEQYF. As DNA, the CDR3 is TGTGCCTGGAGTGTACAGGGTTACGAGCAGTACTTC.

This clone is a singleton in its sample. The chain couples TRBV2 to TRBJ2-3, with D maybe TRBD1 (5 bases). The CDR3 totals 15 residues. In germline, CDR1 is SNHLY, CDR2 FYNNEI. V was cut by 1 base and J by 0 bases, with 8 bases left in between. CDR3 sequence reads: CASSEGQGSTDTQYF. The CDR3 DNA reads TGTGCCAGCAGTGAAGGGCAGGGAAGCACAGATACGCAGTATTTT.

This clone was seen only a few times. The CDR3 nucleotides are TGTGCCAGCAGCCCCCTAGCGGGGGGGCTGACAGATACGCAGTATTTT. The encoded protein is CASSPLAGGLTDTQYF. The chain employs TRBV7-8 and TRBJ2-3; 12 positions agree with TRBD2. The CDR3 consists of 16 residues. Germline lookup yields CDR1 SGHVS and CDR2 FQNEAQ. With V trimmed by 5 bases and J by 3 bases, 6 bases remained unmatched.

This clone was seen many times. The chain combines TRBV5-5 with TRBJ2-7; D is undetermined. The V and J ends lost 5 bases and 11 bases respectively, with 11 bases between them. The CDR3 spans 10 residues. The V gene's germline CDR1 is SGHKS and CDR2 YYEKEE (reference sequence). The CDR3 coding sequence is TGTGCCAGCAGGAGACTTTGTGAGTACTTC. It translates to CASRRLCEYF.

J is TRBJ1-4 and V is TRBV6-5, with unresolved D. This CDR3 spans 15 amino acids. CDR1 MNHEY and CDR2 SVGAGI come from the germline V gene. Between the trimmed V and J ends, which lost 6 bases and 1 base, there was a span of 12 bases. CDR3 protein: CASSPVRITNEKLFF. Here the CDR3 DNA reads TGTGCCAGCAGCCCCGTGAGAATAACTAATGAAAAACTGTTTTTT.

This clone occurred a few times. The chain has TRBV6-5 and TRBJ1-1; D is unresolved. The germline V gene encodes CDR1 MNHEY and CDR2 SVGAGI. V dropped 5 bases and J dropped 5 bases, with 9 bases sitting between them. The CDR3 has 12 amino acids. CDR3 bases: TGTGCCAGCAGTAGGAGTATTACTGAAGCTTTCTTT. It encodes CASSRSITEAFF.

Regarding this clone: Other nucleotide sequences in the sample specify the same CDR3. The chain uses TRBV11-3 and TRBJ2-1, with D tentatively TRBD2 (6 bases). The CDR3 sequence is 15 residues long. V lost 1 base and J lost 5, with 12 bases in between. Germline values: CDR1 SGHNT, CDR2 YENEEA. The CDR3 bases are TGTGCCAGCAGCTTAGGAGGAGGGGCCCACAATGAGCAGTTCTTC. This sequence encodes CASSLGGGAHNEQFF.

The chain recombines TRBV29-1 with TRBJ2-3, with 7 nucleotides matching TRBD1. This CDR3 has 13 residues. CDR1 and CDR2 (germline): SQVTM, ANQGSEA. The V segment lost 7 bases and the J segment 0 bases; nucleotides outside the gene matches: 4. The CDR3 spells CSADRLSTDTQYF. As DNA, the CDR3 is TGCAGCGCGGACAGGCTCAGCACAGATACGCAGTATTTT.

The V gene is TRBV4-1, the J gene TRBJ1-2; TRBD1 aligns across 8 bases. With V trimmed by 1 base and J by 7 bases, 17 bases remained unmatched. Germline assignment: CDR1 MGHRA and CDR2 YSYEKL. CDR3 length: 18 residues. In DNA form, the CDR3 reads TGCGCCAGCAGCCAAGGGCGTCCTAATCCGGACAGGGTTCTTGGCTACACCTTC. It codes for CASSQGRPNPDRVLGYTF.

The J gene is TRBJ1-2, the V gene TRBV10-3; tentative D call: TRBD1 (5 bases). The V end lost 4 bases, the J end lost 4 bases, and 19 bases lay between the germline ends. This CDR3 contains 16 residues. Germline-derived CDR1 and CDR2 are ENHRY and SYGVKD. The CDR3 region has the DNA TGTGCCATCAGTGTCCTTGGGGGACCGGAGGGCTATGGCTACACCTTC. It specifies CAISVLGGPEGYGYTF.

In this sample, this clone turned up a few times. The chain carries TRBV3-1 (or the pseudogene TRBV3-2) and TRBJ2-7, with D perhaps TRBD2 (6 bases). This CDR3 is 11 amino acids long. V lost 3 bases and J lost 8, with 8 bases in between. From germline, CDR1 is LGHDT and CDR2 YNNKEL (reference sequence). The CDR3 bases are TGTGCCAGCAGCCAGGAGGGACAGCAGTACTTC. Translated, it gives CASSQEGQQYF.

This clone appeared a few times. This sequence joins TRBV5-3 and TRBJ2-3; weak D call: TRBD1 (5 bases). TRBV5-3 counts as an open reading frame of uncertain function. CDR3 length: 16 amino acids. The germline V and J ends were trimmed by 2 bases and 4 bases, with 17 bases remaining between them. The CDR3 nucleotides are TGTGCCAGAAGCTTTGCCAGGGATAGTCGGGCAGATACGCAGTATTTT. This codes for CARSFARDSRADTQYF.